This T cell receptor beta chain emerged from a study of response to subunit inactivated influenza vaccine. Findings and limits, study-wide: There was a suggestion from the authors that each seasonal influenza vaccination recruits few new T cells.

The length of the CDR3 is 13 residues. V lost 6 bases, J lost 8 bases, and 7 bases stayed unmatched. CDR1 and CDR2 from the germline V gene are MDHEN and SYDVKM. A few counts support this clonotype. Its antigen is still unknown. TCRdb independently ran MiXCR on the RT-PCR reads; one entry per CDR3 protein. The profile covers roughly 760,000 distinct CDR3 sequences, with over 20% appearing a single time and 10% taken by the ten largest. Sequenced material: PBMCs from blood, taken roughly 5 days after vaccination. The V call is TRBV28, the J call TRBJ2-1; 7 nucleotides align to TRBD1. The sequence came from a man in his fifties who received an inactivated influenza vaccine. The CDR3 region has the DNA TGTGCCAGCAGCAAACAGGGGTTGTATGAGCAGTTCTTC. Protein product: CASSKQGLYEQFF.